These T cell receptor beta chains were read from a single sample in a study of radiation and T cells in renal cell carcinoma. TCRdb keeps only in-frame clones here, not all; method: immunoSEQ multiplex PCR. The repertoire holds about 130,000 clones, with approximately 80% as singletons. The sequences come from blood, collected from a patient whose treatment included radiotherapy and nephrectomy. These receptors all come from a woman aged 60 to 75 with renal cell carcinoma. Both conserved end residues are part of each CDR3. Each record gives: clone size, V gene, D gene, J gene, CDR3 protein, CDR3 DNA. The D gene is left open where the match is weak. Only some rows state a clone size, as once, few, many or a class for expanded clones.

.	TRBV28	.	TRBJ2-4	CASSPGLILAKNIQYF	TGTGCCAGCAGCCCGGGACTCATACTAGCCAAAAACATTCAGTACTTC
.	TRBV6-1	.	TRBJ1-3	CASSESPLRNTIYF	TGTGCCAGCAGTGAATCCCCCCTCCGAAACACCATATATTTT
.	TRBV5-1	TRBD2	TRBJ2-3	CASSVAGHTDTQYF	TGCGCCAGCAGCGTAGCGGGACACACAGATACGCAGTATTTT
.	TRBV28	TRBD1	TRBJ1-1	CASTGQGDYFTEAFF	TGTGCCAGCACCGGACAGGGGGATTATTTCACTGAAGCTTTCTTT
.	TRBV5-1	.	TRBJ1-1	CASSGGAASEAFF	TGCGCCAGCAGCGGGGGGGCCGCTTCTGAAGCTTTCTTT
.	TRBV9	.	TRBJ1-6	CASSVLGGPLHF	TGTGCCAGCAGCGTTCTAGGGGGACCCCTCCACTTT
.	TRBV27	.	TRBJ2-7	CASSLRENYEQYF	TGTGCCAGCAGTCTCCGGGAGAACTACGAGCAGTACTTC
.	TRBV6-5	.	TRBJ1-2	CASRTVGYTF	TGTGCCAGCAGGACAGTCGGCTACACCTTC
.	TRBV7-2	TRBD2	TRBJ2-4	CASSLVGGGAESIQYF	TGTGCCAGCAGCTTAGTTGGCGGGGGGGCCGAAAGCATTCAGTACTTC
once	TRBV10-2	TRBD2	TRBJ2-1	CASASGSEQFF	TGCGCCAGCGCTAGCGGGAGTGAGCAGTTCTTC
once	TRBV5-1	TRBD1	TRBJ2-7	CASSLASDRIPYEQYF	TGCGCCAGCAGCTTGGCTTCGGACAGGATACCCTACGAGCAGTACTTC
.	TRBV5-4	.	TRBJ2-5	CASTDPRRETQYF	TGTGCCAGCACCGACCCCCGGCGGGAGACCCAGTACTTC
large	TRBV27	TRBD2	TRBJ2-7	CASSLSGGEQYF	TGTGCCAGCAGTTTATCGGGGGGGGAGCAGTACTTC
.	TRBV7-6	.	TRBJ2-1	CASSLAVGSSYNEQFF	TGTGCCAGCAGCTTAGCAGTAGGGAGCTCCTACAATGAGCAGTTCTTC
few	TRBV7-2	TRBD2	TRBJ2-3	CASSSSSGRPADTQYF	TGTGCCAGCAGCTCATCTAGCGGGAGGCCTGCTGATACGCAGTATTTT
few	TRBV7-2	.	TRBJ1-1	CASSLGHLNTEAFF	TGTGCCAGCAGCTTAGGACATCTGAACACTGAAGCTTTCTTT
.	TRBV10-3	.	TRBJ1-2	CAISESPRYGYTF	TGTGCCATCAGTGAGTCGCCTCGGTATGGCTACACCTTC
.	TRBV30	.	TRBJ2-7	CAWTPVRALLEPYEQYF	TGTGCCTGGACTCCCGTCCGGGCTCTGCTCGAGCCCTACGAGCAGTACTTC
.	TRBV9	.	TRBJ2-7	CASSVGRGRGTYEQYF	TGTGCCAGCAGCGTAGGACGGGGCAGGGGAACCTACGAGCAGTACTTC
.	TRBV18	.	TRBJ1-1	CASSPPSTRAEAFF	TGTGCCAGCTCACCACCGTCGACGCGGGCTGAAGCTTTCTTT
.	TRBV21-1	.	TRBJ2-4	CASSNPQGVVKNIQYF	TGTGCCAGCAGCAACCCCCAGGGGGTCGTCAAAAACATTCAGTACTTC
once	TRBV29-1	.	TRBJ2-3	CSLRQVVTGTDTQYF	TGCAGCTTACGACAGGTGGTTACCGGCACAGATACGCAGTATTTT
.	TRBV28	TRBD1	TRBJ1-2	CASRPRQGIYTF	TGTGCCAGCAGACCGAGACAGGGGATCTACACCTTC
few	TRBV2	.	TRBJ1-1	CASKQGTMNTEAFF	TGTGCCAGCAAACAGGGAACCATGAACACTGAAGCTTTCTTT
.	TRBV5-4	TRBD2	TRBJ2-1	CASSSVAGGNNEQFF	TGTGCCAGCAGCTCTGTAGCGGGGGGAAACAATGAGCAGTTCTTC
.	TRBV19	TRBD1	TRBJ2-7	CASSFPGQGTYEQYF	TGTGCCAGTAGTTTCCCGGGACAGGGGACCTACGAGCAGTACTTC
.	TRBV5-1	TRBD1	TRBJ1-6	CASSPGTGGKNSPLHF	TGCGCCAGCAGCCCTGGGACAGGGGGAAAAAATTCACCCCTCCACTTT
once	TRBV23-1	.	TRBJ2-7	CASLPKGGNEQYF	TGCGCCAGCCTCCCAAAGGGAGGCAACGAGCAGTACTTC
.	TRBV9	.	TRBJ1-3	CASSVDPAGNTIYF	TGTGCCAGCAGCGTAGACCCCGCTGGAAACACCATATATTTT
.	TRBV27	TRBD1	TRBJ2-5	CASRANRGFGETQYF	TGTGCCAGCAGGGCAAACAGGGGGTTTGGAGAGACCCAGTACTTC
.	TRBV6-1	.	TRBJ2-1	CASRYNEQFF	TGTGCCAGCAGGTACAATGAGCAGTTCTTC
.	TRBV11-2	.	TRBJ1-2	CASSLDQGSVYGYTF	TGTGCCAGCAGCTTAGATCAAGGCAGCGTCTATGGCTACACCTTC
once	TRBV7-9	.	TRBJ2-7	CASSLEDYPLYEQYF	TGTGCCAGCAGCTTAGAGGACTACCCCCTCTACGAGCAGTACTTC
.	TRBV14	.	TRBJ2-5	CASSQAAGQQETQYF	TGTGCCAGCAGCCAAGCGGCAGGCCAACAAGAGACCCAGTACTTC
.	TRBV5-1	TRBD2	TRBJ2-3	CASSLLAGGTDTQYF	TGCGCCAGCAGCTTGTTGGCGGGGGGGACAGATACGCAGTATTTT
.	TRBV14	.	TRBJ2-7	CASSPGRAIYEQYF	TGTGCCAGCAGCCCTGGCCGGGCAATCTACGAGCAGTACTTC
many	TRBV21-1	.	TRBJ2-7	CASSLRPLPNEQYF	TGTGCCAGCAGCCTCCGGCCACTACCAAACGAGCAGTACTTC
.	TRBV30	.	TRBJ2-3	CAWQRESYTDTQYF	TGTGCCTGGCAGAGGGAATCTTACACAGATACGCAGTATTTT
.	TRBV19	.	TRBJ2-4	CASSMPDGAKNIQYF	TGTGCCAGTAGTATGCCAGATGGAGCCAAAAACATTCAGTACTTC
.	TRBV2	.	TRBJ2-3	CASTRGFLAGETGTDTQYF	TGTGCCAGCACTCGGGGTTTTCTTGCAGGGGAAACGGGCACAGATACGCAGTATTTT
.	TRBV5-1	.	TRBJ1-3	CASSSAGTSGNTIYF	TGCGCCAGCAGCTCAGCAGGGACCTCTGGAAACACCATATATTTT
once	TRBV11-2	.	TRBJ2-7	CASSPSYEQYF	TGTGCCAGCAGCCCCTCCTACGAGCAGTACTTC
.	TRBV7-6	TRBD1	TRBJ1-3	CASSLAPDRGQGNTIYF	TGTGCCAGCAGCTTAGCCCCAGACAGGGGGCAAGGAAACACCATATATTTT
.	TRBV5-4	.	TRBJ1-2	CASSLGKGLDNYGYTF	TGTGCCAGCAGCTTGGGGAAGGGCCTTGACAACTATGGCTACACCTTC
.	TRBV7-3	.	TRBJ1-3	CASGFGSRGGNTIYF	TGTGCCAGCGGATTCGGGAGCAGGGGAGGAAACACCATATATTTT
.	TRBV11-2	.	TRBJ2-3	CASSFSDTQYF	TGTGCCAGCAGCTTTTCTGATACGCAGTATTTT
medium-sized	TRBV10-3	TRBD1	TRBJ1-1	CASGQGDPTEAFF	TGTGCCTCCGGACAGGGGGACCCCACTGAAGCTTTCTTT
.	TRBV6-5	.	TRBJ1-4	CASSPGTFAEKLFF	TGTGCCAGCTCCCCAGGGACCTTCGCTGAAAAACTGTTTTTT
.	TRBV6-1	TRBD1	TRBJ1-2	CASSGYRGEDYGYTF	TGTGCCAGCAGTGGGTACAGGGGGGAGGACTATGGCTACACCTTC
.	TRBV7-2	.	TRBJ2-7	CASSLEGLKQYF	TGTGCCAGCAGCTTAGAAGGGCTCAAGCAGTACTTC
.	TRBV6-5	.	TRBJ1-2	CASSDRWPPNYGYTF	TGTGCCAGCAGCGACAGGTGGCCACCTAACTATGGCTACACCTTC